Listed below are T cell receptor beta chains from one sample, sequenced in a study of T cell responses to AZD1222 COVID-19 vaccine. Data came from immunoSEQ multiplex PCR; TCRdb stores just in-frame clones and leaves some out. The table records 140,000 to 150,000 clones, 85% to 95% of them present only once. The sequencing used peripheral blood, collected on day 0 of AZD1222 vaccination. These receptor sequences come from an adult in good health. Each CDR3 is given with its conserved first and last residue. D genes are given only for firm matches. Size values are once, few and many counts, or a class for expanded clones, and some rows have none.

abundance | d_gene | j_gene | v_gene | CDR3nt | CDR3aa
. | . | TRBJ2-1 | TRBV24-1 | TGTGCCACCAGTGACAGGAATTACAATGAGCAGTTCTTC | CATSDRNYNEQFF
. | . | TRBJ1-1 | TRBV10-3 | TGTGCCATCAGCTCACAGGGTGAAGTCACTGAAGCTTTCTTT | CAISSQGEVTEAFF
. | TRBD1 | TRBJ1-5 | TRBV29-1 | TGCAGCTTATCCTCGGGACAGGAGGATCAGCCCCAGCATTTT | CSLSSGQEDQPQHF
few | . | TRBJ2-7 | TRBV3-1/TRBV3-2 | TGTGCCAGCAGCCAAGACCCGGGTAGCTACGAGCAGTACTTC | CASSQDPGSYEQYF
. | . | TRBJ1-1 | TRBV7-9 | TGTGCCAGCAGCTTATCTAGTAAGGGTGAAGCTTTCTTT | CASSLSSKGEAFF
. | . | TRBJ1-4 | TRBV28 | TGTGCCAGCAGCCAAACAAAAGGGGAAAAACTGTTTTTT | CASSQTKGEKLFF
once | . | TRBJ2-7 | TRBV19 | TGTGCCAGTAGTACCAAAGCTGGGGGTACCTACGAGCAGTACTTC | CASSTKAGGTYEQYF
. | . | TRBJ1-1 | TRBV19 | TGTGCCAGTAGTATTGTTGCGGGCACTGAAGCTTTCTTT | CASSIVAGTEAFF
. | . | TRBJ2-4 | TRBV6-1 | TGTGCCAGCAGTGACGGTTATGGAATTCAGTACTTC | CASSDGYGIQYF
. | . | TRBJ1-1 | TRBV27 | TGTGCCAGCAGTTTATCTGCCCCGGGGGGTGAAGCTTTCTTT | CASSLSAPGGEAFF
. | . | TRBJ1-5 | TRBV6-5 | TGTGCCAGCAGTTACCGGAGGAATCAGCCCCAGCATTTT | CASSYRRNQPQHF
. | . | TRBJ1-6 | TRBV7-9 | TGTGCCAGCAGCTTAGGGGGGAGAAATTCACCCCTCCACTTT | CASSLGGRNSPLHF
. | TRBD1 | TRBJ1-1 | TRBV29-1 | TGCAGCGCGAGGGGACAGACGGATGCCACTGAAGCTTTCTTT | CSARGQTDATEAFF
. | . | TRBJ1-1 | TRBV5-6 | TGTGCCAGCAGCTTAGGTCAGGGTGAAGCTTTCTTT | CASSLGQGEAFF
. | . | TRBJ1-5 | TRBV19 | TGTGCCAGTAGACCCCCCCCAGTGAATAGCAATCAGCCCCAGCATTTT | CASRPPPVNSNQPQHF
. | . | TRBJ1-1 | TRBV30 | TGTGCCTGCAGCAGACTGAACACTGAAGCTTTCTTT | CACSRLNTEAFF
. | . | TRBJ1-1 | TRBV11-1 | TGTGCCAGCAGCTCAGCCCTCGGACAGTCCACTGAAGCTTTCTTT | CASSSALGQSTEAFF
. | TRBD1 | TRBJ2-1 | TRBV18 | TGTGCCAGCTCACCCGGACAGGGGTACAACAATGAGCAGTTCTTC | CASSPGQGYNNEQFF
. | TRBD1 | TRBJ2-1 | TRBV7-2 | TGTGCCACCCCTCGGCCCTCCGGGACAGGGCTCTACAATGAGCAGTTCTTC | CATPRPSGTGLYNEQFF
. | . | TRBJ2-7 | TRBV6-4 | TGTGCCAGCAGTGACAAGACACAACTACCATCCTACGAGCAGTACTTC | CASSDKTQLPSYEQYF
. | . | TRBJ1-5 | TRBV2 | TGTGCCAGCAGTGAAGCGGGTGGTTATCAGCCCCAGCATTTT | CASSEAGGYQPQHF
. | . | TRBJ2-7 | TRBV18 | TGTGCCAGCTCACCACCGACGGCGGACGAGCAGTACTTC | CASSPPTADEQYF
. | . | TRBJ1-2 | TRBV6-5 | TGTGCCAGCAGTTACGGGTGGGACACAAGCGTCTATGGCTACACCTTC | CASSYGWDTSVYGYTF
. | . | TRBJ2-1 | TRBV29-1 | TGCAGCGTTGGGGCGTTTTTGGACACCAAGTTGAGCTCCTACAATGAGCAGTTCTTC | CSVGAFLDTKLSSYNEQFF
. | . | TRBJ1-2 | TRBV5-5 | TGTGCCAGCAGCTTGGCCGGGGCGTGGGGCTACACCTTC | CASSLAGAWGYTF
once | TRBD1 | TRBJ2-7 | TRBV27 | TGTGCCAGCAGCTTGACAGGGGGGACGCTCGAGCAGTACTTC | CASSLTGGTLEQYF
. | . | TRBJ1-4 | TRBV29-1 | TGCAGCGTTGAGGCCCTTAATGAAAAACTGTTTTTT | CSVEALNEKLFF